This TCR beta chain was recovered during a study of sequential checkpoint blockade in melanoma. V was pared by 2 bases and J by 2 bases, with 5 bases of the junction left unmatched. This CDR3 has 17 amino acids. Germline V gene sequence: CDR1 MDHEN, CDR2 SYDVKM. The data were produced by immunoSEQ multiplex PCR, yet TCRdb's version contains in-frame clones alone and is incomplete. The table includes 19,000 or so clones, 67% detected once. Treatment described: randomized to nivolumab then ipilimumab (arm A) or the reverse (arm B). This TCR was sampled from a human donor with melanoma. The sample in question was CD8+ T cells sorted from blood (inferred from file names), obtained from a patient given nivolumab and ipilimumab in sequence. The V and J genes are TRBV28 and TRBJ2-6; TRBD2 matches 8 bases. The CDR3 region has the DNA TGTGCCAGCAGTTTAATAGCGGGAAGGCCTGGGGCCAACGTCCTGACTTTC. Translating it yields CASSLIAGRPGANVLTF.